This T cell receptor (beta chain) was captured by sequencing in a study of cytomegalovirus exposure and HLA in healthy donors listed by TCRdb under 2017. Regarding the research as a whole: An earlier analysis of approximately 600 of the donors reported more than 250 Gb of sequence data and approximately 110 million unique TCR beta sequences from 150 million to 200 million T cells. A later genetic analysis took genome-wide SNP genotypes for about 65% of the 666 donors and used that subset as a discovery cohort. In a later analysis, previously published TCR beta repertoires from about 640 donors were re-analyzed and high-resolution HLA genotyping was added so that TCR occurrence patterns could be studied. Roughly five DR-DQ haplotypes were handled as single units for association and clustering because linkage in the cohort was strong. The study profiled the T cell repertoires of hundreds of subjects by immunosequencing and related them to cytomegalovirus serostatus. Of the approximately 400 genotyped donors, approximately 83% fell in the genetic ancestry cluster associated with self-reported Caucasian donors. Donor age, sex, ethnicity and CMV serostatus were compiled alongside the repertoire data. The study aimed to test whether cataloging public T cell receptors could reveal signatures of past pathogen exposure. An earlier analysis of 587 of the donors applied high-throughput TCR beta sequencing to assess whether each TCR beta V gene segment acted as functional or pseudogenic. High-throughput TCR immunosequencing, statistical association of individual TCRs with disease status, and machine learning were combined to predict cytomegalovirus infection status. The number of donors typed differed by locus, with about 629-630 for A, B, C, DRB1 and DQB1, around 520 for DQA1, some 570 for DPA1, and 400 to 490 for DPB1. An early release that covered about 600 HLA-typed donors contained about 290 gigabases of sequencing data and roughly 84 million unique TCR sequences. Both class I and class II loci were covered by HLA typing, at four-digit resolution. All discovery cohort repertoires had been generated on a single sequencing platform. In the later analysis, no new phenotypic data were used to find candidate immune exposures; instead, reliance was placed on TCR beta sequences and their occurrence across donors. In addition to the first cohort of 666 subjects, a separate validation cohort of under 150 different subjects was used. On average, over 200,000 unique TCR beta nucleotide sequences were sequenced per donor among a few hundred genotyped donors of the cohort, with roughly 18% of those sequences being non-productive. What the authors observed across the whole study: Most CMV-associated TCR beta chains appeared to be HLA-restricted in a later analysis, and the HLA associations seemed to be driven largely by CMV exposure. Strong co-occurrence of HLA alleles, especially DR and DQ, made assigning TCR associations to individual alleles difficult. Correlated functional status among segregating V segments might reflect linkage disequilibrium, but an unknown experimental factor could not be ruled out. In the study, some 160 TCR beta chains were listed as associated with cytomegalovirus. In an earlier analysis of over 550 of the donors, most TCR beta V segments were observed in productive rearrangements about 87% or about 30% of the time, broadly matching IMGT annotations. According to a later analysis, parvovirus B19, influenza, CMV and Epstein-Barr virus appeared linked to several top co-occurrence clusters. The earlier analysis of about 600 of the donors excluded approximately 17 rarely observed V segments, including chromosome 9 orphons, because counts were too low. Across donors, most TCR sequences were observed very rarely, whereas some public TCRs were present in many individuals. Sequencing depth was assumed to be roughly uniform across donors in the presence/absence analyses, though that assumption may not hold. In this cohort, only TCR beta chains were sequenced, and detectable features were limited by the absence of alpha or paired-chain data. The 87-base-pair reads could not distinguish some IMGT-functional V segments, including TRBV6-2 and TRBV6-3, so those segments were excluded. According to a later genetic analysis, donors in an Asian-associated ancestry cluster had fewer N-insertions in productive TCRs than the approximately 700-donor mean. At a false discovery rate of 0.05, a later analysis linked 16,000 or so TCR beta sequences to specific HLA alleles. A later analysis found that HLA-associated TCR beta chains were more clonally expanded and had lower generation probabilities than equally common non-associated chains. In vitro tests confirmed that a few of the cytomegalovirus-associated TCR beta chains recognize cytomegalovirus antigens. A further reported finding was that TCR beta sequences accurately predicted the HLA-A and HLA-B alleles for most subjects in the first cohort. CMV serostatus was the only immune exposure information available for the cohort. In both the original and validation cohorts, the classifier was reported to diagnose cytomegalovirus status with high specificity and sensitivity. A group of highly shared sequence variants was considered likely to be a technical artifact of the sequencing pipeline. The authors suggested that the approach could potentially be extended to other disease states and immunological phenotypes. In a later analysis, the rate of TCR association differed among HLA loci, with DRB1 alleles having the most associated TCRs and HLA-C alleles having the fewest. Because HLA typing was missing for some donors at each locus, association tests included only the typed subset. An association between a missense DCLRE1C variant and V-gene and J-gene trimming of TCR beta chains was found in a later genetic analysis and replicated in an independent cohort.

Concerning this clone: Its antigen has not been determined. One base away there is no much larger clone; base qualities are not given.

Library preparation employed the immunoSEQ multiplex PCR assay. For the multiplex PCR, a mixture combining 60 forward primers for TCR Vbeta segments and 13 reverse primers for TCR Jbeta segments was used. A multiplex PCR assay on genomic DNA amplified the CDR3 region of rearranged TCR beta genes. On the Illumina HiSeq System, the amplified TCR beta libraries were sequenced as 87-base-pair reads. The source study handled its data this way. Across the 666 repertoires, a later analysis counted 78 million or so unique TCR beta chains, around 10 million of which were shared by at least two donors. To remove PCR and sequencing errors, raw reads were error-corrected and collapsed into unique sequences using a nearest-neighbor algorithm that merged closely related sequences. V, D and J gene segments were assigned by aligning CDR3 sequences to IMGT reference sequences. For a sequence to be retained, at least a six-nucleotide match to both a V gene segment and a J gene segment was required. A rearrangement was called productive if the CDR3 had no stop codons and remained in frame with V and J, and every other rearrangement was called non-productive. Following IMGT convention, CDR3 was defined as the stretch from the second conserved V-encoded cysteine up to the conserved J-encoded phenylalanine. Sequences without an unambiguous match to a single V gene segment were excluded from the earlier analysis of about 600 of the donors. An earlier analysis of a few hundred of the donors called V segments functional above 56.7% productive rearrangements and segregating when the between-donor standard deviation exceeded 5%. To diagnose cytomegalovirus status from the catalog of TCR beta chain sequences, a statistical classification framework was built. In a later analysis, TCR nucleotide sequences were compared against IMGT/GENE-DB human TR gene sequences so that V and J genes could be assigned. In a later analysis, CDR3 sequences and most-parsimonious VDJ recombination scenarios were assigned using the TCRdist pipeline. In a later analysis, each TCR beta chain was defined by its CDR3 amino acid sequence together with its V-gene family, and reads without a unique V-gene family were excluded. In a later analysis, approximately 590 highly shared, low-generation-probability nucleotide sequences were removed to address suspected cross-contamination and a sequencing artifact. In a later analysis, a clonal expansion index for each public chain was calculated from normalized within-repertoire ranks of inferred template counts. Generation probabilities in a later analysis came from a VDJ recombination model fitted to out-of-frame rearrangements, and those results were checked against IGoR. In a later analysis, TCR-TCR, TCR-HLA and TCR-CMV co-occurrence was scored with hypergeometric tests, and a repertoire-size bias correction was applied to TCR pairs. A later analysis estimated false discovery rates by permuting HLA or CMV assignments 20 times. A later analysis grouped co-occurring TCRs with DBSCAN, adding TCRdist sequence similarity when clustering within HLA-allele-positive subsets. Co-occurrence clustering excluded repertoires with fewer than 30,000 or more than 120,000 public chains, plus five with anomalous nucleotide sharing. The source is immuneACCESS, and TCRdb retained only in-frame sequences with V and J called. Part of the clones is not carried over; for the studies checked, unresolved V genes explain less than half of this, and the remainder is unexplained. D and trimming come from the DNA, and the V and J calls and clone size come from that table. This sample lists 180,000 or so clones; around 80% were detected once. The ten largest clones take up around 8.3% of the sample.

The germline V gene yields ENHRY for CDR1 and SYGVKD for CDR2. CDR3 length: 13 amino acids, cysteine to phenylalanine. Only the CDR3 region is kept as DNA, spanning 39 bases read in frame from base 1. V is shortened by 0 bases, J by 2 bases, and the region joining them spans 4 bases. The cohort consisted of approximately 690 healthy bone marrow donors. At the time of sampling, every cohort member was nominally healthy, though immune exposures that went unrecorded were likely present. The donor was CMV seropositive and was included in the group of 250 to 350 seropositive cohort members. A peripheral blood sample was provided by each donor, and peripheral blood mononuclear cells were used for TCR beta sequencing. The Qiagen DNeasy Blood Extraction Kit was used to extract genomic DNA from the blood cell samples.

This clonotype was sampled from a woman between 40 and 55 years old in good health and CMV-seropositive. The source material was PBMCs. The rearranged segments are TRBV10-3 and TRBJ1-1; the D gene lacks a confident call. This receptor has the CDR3 CAISESANTEAFF. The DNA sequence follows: TGTGCCATCAGTGAGTCAGCAAACACTGAAGCTTTCTTT.